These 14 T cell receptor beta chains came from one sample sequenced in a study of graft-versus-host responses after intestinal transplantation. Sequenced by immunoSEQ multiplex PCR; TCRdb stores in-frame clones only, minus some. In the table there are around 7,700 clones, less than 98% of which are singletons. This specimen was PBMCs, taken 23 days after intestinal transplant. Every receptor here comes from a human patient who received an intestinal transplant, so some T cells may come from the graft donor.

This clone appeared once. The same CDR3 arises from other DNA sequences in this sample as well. The CDR3 DNA follows: TGCGCCAGCAGCTTGTTAACATCTGATCTTAACTATGGCTACACCTTC. Protein sequence: CASSLLTSDLNYGYTF. The chain joins TRBV5-1 to TRBJ1-2, with no clear D. The CDR3 loop spans 16 amino acids. Germline V gene data show CDR1 as SGHRS and CDR2 as YFSETQ. V was clipped by 1 base and J by 1 base, with 14 bases between them.

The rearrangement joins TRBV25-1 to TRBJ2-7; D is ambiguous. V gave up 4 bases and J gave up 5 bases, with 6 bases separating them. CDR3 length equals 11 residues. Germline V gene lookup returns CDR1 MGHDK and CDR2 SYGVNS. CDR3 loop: CASSGANEQYF. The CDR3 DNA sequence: TGTGCCAGCAGTGGTGCAAACGAGCAGTACTTC.

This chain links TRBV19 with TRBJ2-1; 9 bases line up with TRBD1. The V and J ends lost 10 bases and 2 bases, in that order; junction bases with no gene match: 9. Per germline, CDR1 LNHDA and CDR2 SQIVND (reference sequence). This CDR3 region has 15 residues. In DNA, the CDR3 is TGTGCCACCTTGGGGGGGGACAGGGCCTACAATGAGCAGTTCTTC. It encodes CATLGGDRAYNEQFF.

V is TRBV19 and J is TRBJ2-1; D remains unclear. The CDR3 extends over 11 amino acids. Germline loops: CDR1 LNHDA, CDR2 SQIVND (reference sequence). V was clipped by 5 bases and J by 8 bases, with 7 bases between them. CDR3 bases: TGTGCCAGTAGTTATATCGATGAGCAGTTCTTC. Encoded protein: CASSYIDEQFF.

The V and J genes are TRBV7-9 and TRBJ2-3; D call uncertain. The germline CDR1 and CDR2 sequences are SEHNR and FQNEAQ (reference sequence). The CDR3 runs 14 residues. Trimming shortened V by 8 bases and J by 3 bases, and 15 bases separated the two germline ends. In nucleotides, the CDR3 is TGTGCCAGCGTTGAAACGGCAGAAACAGATACGCAGTATTTT. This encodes CASVETAETDTQYF.

CDR3 coding DNA: TGTGCCAGCTCACCGGGGAAGGGCGCTATACTAAACGAGCAGTACTTC. This gives the protein CASSPGKGAILNEQYF. V and J are TRBV18 and TRBJ2-7; unclear D gene. The germline V gene encodes CDR1 KGHSH and CDR2 LQKENI. Trimming took 3 bases from V and 5 from J, leaving 20 bases between them. This CDR3 has 16 residues.

The CDR3: CASSLSHYNEQFF. The DNA for the CDR3 is TGTGCCAGCAGCTTGAGCCATTACAATGAGCAGTTCTTC. J is TRBJ2-1 and V is TRBV13; D not certain. This CDR3 has 13 residues. Between the trimmed V and J ends, which lost 3 bases and 4 bases, there was a span of 7 bases. Per the germline V gene, CDR1 is PRHDT and CDR2 is FYEKMQ (reference sequence).

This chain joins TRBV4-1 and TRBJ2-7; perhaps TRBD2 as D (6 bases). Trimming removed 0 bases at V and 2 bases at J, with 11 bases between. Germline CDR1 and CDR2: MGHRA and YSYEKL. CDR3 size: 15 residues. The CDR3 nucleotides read TGCGCCAGCAGCCAAGATGGCAGGGAGGCCTACGAGCAGTACTTC. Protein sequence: CASSQDGREAYEQYF.

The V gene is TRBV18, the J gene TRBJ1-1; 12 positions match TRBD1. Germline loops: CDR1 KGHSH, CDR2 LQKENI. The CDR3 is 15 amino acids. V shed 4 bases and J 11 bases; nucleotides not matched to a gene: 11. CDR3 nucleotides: TGTGCCAGCTCACTATTACCGGGACAGGGGGCCGAGGCTTTCTTT. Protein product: CASSLLPGQGAEAFF. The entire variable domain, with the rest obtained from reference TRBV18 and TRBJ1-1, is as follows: NAGVMQNPRHLVRRRGQEARLRCSPMKGHSHVYWYRQLPEEGLKFMVYLQKENIIDESGMPKERFSAEFPKEGPSILRIQQVVRGDSAAYFCASSLLPGQGAEAFFGQGTRLTVV.

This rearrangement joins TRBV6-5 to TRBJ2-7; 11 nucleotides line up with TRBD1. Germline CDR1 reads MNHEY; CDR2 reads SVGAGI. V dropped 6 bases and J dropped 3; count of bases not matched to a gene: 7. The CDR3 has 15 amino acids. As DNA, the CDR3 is TGTGCCAGCAGACTCCGGACAGGGGGCCTCTACGAGCAGTACTTC. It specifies CASRLRTGGLYEQYF.

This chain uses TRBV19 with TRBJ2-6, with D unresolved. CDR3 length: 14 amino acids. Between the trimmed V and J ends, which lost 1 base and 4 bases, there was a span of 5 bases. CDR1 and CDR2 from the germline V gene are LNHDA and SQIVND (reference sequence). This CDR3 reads CASSIVPGANVLTF. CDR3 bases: TGTGCCAGTAGTATAGTTCCCGGGGCCAACGTCCTGACTTTC. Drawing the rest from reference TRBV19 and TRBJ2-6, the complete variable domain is DGGITQSPKYLFRKEGQNVTLSCEQNLNHDAMYWYRQDPGQGLRLIYYSQIVNDFQKGDIAEGYSVSREKKESFPLTVTSAQKNPTAFYLCASSIVPGANVLTFGAGSRLTVL.

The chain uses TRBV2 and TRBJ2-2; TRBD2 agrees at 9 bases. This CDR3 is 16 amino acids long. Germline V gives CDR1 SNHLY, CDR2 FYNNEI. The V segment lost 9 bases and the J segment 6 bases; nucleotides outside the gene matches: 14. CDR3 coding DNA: TGTGCCAGATCTTCGCGGGAGGGCCCGTCGGCCGGGGAGCTGTTTTTT. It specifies CARSSREGPSAGELFF.

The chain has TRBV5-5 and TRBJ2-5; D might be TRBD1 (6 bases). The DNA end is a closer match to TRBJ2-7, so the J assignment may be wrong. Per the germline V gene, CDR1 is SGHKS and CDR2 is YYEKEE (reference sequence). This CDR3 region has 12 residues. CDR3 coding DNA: TGTGCCAGCAGCTTGGACAGGGACGAGCAGTACTTC. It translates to CASSLDRDEQYF.

The CDR3 nucleotides read TGTGCCAGCAGCCACGACATGTCCGGGGATACGCAGTATTTT. It specifies CASSHDMSGDTQYF. The chain carries TRBV5-6 and TRBJ2-3, with D uncertain. Germline lookup yields CDR1 SGHDT and CDR2 YYEEEE. The CDR3 has 14 residues. Trimming took off 4 bases at V and 6 bases at J, with 15 bases between the two ends. The full variable domain, its missing parts supplied by reference TRBV5-6 and TRBJ2-3, is DAGVTQSPTHLIKTRGQQVTLRCSPKSGHDTVSWYQQALGQGPQFIFQYYEEEERQRGNFPDRFSGHQFPNYSSELNVNALLLGDSALYLCASSHDMSGDTQYFGPGTRLTVL.